This T cell receptor (beta chain) was identified in a study of blood T cells in healthy people across ages. Study-wide findings and caveats: The study found more naive CD4+ cells and higher diversity in long-lived than aged donors. Observed TCR beta diversity per million T cells went down as age went up. This fall followed a roughly linear course with age. Expanded clonotype shifts may have been confounded, as the donors had an unknown CMV status. PBMCs went unsorted, and a conclusive naive versus antigen-experienced comparison was therefore prevented.

On this clonotype: Its matching antigen is unknown.

CDR1 KGHSY and CDR2 FQNENV come from the germline V gene. The CDR3 loop spans 14 amino acids. V lost 3 bases to trimming and J lost 2 bases; unmatched junction nucleotides: 2. Next came a second PCR, run for roughly 6 to 11 cycles, which used a sample-barcoded 5' primer along with a J-beta primer mix. TCRdb re-analysed the 5' RACE reads in MiXCR, keeping a single row per CDR3 protein. This table holds hundreds of thousands of distinct CDR3 sequences, around 49% found once. The rearrangement joins TRBV16 to TRBJ2-7; 9 bases align to TRBD2. This receptor was identified in a woman aged 55-70 years in good health. Sequenced material: blood. Here the CDR3 DNA reads TGTGCCAGCAGCCACCTAGCGGGGCCCTACGAGCAGTACTTC. It encodes CASSHLAGPYEQYF.